The 8 T cell receptor beta chains presented below share a single source sample, sequenced in a study of T cells in Graves' hyperthyroidism and ophthalmopathy. RNA transcripts served as the template for amplifying TCR beta CDR3 regions. The TCR CDR3 was amplified in a first-round RT-PCR using the HTBI primer set. MiXCR was run by TCRdb on the multiplex PCR reads, yielding one entry per CDR3 protein. The sample carries more than 600,000 distinct CDR3 sequences, around 15% recorded once. The sample taken for sequencing was blood. All receptors derive from a man aged 18 to 30 with Graves' hyperthyroidism.

The sample holds many counts of this clonotype. The chain has TRBV30 and TRBJ2-7; a possible D gene is TRBD2 (5 bases). The V and J ends lost 0 bases and 5 bases respectively, with 11 bases between them. Germline CDR1 is GTSNPN and CDR2 is SVGIG (reference sequence). This CDR3 is 13 amino acids long. The CDR3 DNA sequence: TGTGCCTGGAGTGTATATAAACTAGACGAGCAGTACTTC. It encodes CAWSVYKLDEQYF. The entire variable domain, with the rest obtained from reference TRBV30 and TRBJ2-7, is as follows: SQTIHQWPATLVQPVGSPLSLECTVEGTSNPNLYWYRQAAGRGLQLLFYSVGIGQISSEVPQNLSASRPQDRQFILSSKKLLLSDSGFYLCAWSVYKLDEQYFGPGTRLTVT.

This clonotype was recorded at least ten times. The gene calls are TRBV11-1 and TRBJ2-5, with 7 bases that match TRBD1. The CDR3 sequence is 17 residues long. V dropped 1 base and J dropped 4; count of bases not matched to a gene: 12. The germline V gene encodes CDR1 SGHAT and CDR2 FQDESV (reference sequence). CDR3 residues: CASSLDTDRGQRETQYF. The CDR3 nucleotides read TGTGCCAGCAGCTTAGACACGGACCGGGGACAGCGAGAGACCCAGTACTTC. Complete variable domain (other parts from reference TRBV11-1 and TRBJ2-5): EAEVAQSPRYKITEKSQAVAFWCDPISGHATLYWYRQILGQGPELLVQFQDESVVDDSQLPKDRFSAERLKGVDSTLKIQPAELGDSAMYLCASSLDTDRGQRETQYFGPGTRLLVL.

This clonotype has a count of ten or more. The gene calls are TRBV2 and TRBJ1-2, with D hard to call. The CDR3 contains 15 residues. The V end was cut by 6 bases, the J end by 2 bases, with 16 bases between. CDR1 and CDR2 (germline): SNHLY, FYNNEI. This chain's CDR3 is CASRDVGPKNYGYTF. CDR3 sequence (DNA): TGTGCCAGCAGGGACGTAGGGCCTAAAAACTATGGCTACACCTTC.

This clonotype was counted only a few times. The chain combines TRBV7-9 with TRBJ2-5, with D possibly being TRBD1 (5 bases). Germline V gene data show CDR1 as SEHNR and CDR2 as FQNEAQ (reference sequence). The V and J ends lost 5 bases and 5 bases respectively, with 15 bases between them. The CDR3 is made up of 14 amino acids. Written as DNA, the CDR3 is TGTGCCAGCAGCCGGCAAGGGGTACCGGAGACCCAGTACTTC. Translation: CASSRQGVPETQYF.

This clonotype was observed at least ten times. The chain links TRBV24-1 to TRBJ1-5; 8 bases are shared with TRBD1. V lost 2 bases, J lost 0 bases, and 8 bases stayed unmatched. Germline V lookup: CDR1 KGHDR, CDR2 SFDVKD. This CDR3 is 18 amino acids long. In nucleotides, the CDR3 is TGTGCCACCAGTGATTCGTCAGGGGGCCTGTATAGCAATCAGCCCCAGCATTTT. It translates to CATSDSSGGLYSNQPQHF.

The chain combines TRBV2 with TRBJ2-7; 7 bases map to TRBD1. Germline V CDR1 and CDR2: SNHLY, FYNNEI. V lost 5 bases to trimming and J lost 1 base; unmatched junction nucleotides: 14. This CDR3 has 17 residues. CDR3 sequence reads: CASSWDSKYPSSYEQYF. DNA of the CDR3: TGTGCCAGCAGTTGGGACAGTAAATACCCAAGTTCCTACGAGCAGTACTTC.

This clonotype was detected ten times or more. The chain recombines TRBV12-5 with TRBJ1-5, with D uncertain. The germline V and J ends were trimmed by 2 bases and 7 bases, with 9 bases remaining between them. This CDR3 has 13 amino acids. In germline, CDR1 is LGHNT, CDR2 FRNRAP. CDR3 loop: CASGLKLNQPQHF. The DNA of the CDR3 is TGTGCTAGTGGTTTGAAGCTAAACCAGCCCCAGCATTTT.

This clonotype occurred many times. For the CDR3, the DNA is TGTGCCAGCAGTGACGGCAGGGACAGCGGCTACACCTTC. This encodes CASSDGRDSGYTF. The genes are TRBV2 and TRBJ1-2, with 7 bases lining up with TRBD1. V shed 3 bases, J shed 8 bases, and the junction held 6 bases outside the gene matches. There are 13 residues in the CDR3. Germline values: CDR1 SNHLY, CDR2 FYNNEI.